The text below deals with one T cell receptor (beta chain). In the library, individual cDNA molecules carried attached unique molecular identifiers. Via MiXCR, TCRdb re-called the 5' RACE reads, giving one row per CDR3 protein. The data hold around 94,000 distinct CDR3 sequences, with roughly 14% observed a single time. The CDR3 runs 13 residues. Looked up from germline, CDR1 is SGHDT and CDR2 is YYEEEE. V lost 0 bases and J lost 8; bases outside the gene matches: 3. The data were obtained in a study of early T cells in non-severe SARS-CoV-2 infection. The V and J genes are TRBV5-6 and TRBJ1-1; 8 bases map to TRBD1. The source of this sequence is an adult who was a healthcare worker with PCR-confirmed SARS-CoV-2 infection or an uninfected control (not recorded which). Sequencing was carried out using whole blood. DNA for the CDR3: TGTGCCAGCAGCTTGGGAGGGACAGGAGAAGCTTTCTTT. This translates into CASSLGGTGEAFF.